Listed here are 9 T cell receptor beta chains from one sample, sequenced in a study of blood T cell repertoires in COVID-19 (dated by TCRdb to the early 2020s). The library was generated by the immunoSEQ multiplex PCR assay. The immuneACCESS repertoire file appears here via TCRdb, limited to in-frame rearrangements. These files lack a portion of the clones; in checked studies, under half of the deficit traces to unresolved V genes, and the cause of the others is not known. Present in this sample are under 350,000 clones, about 89% of which were seen just once. Less than 2% of the sample is in the top ten clones. Sequenced material: PBMCs or T cells enriched from blood (not recorded which). These receptors were taken from a woman between 40 and 50 years old who had recovered from COVID-19.

V gene TRBV19 combines with J gene TRBJ2-5; 10 bases fit TRBD1. The trim removed 5 bases at V and 5 bases at J, leaving 2 bases unmatched. The CDR3 extends over 13 amino acids. Germline V gene sequence: CDR1 LNHDA, CDR2 SQIVND (reference sequence). The CDR3 loop is CASSPTGGETQYF. CDR3 DNA: TGTGCCAGTAGTCCGACAGGGGGCGAGACCCAGTACTTC. Filled out from reference TRBV19 and TRBJ2-5, the complete variable domain reads DGGITQSPKYLFRKEGQNVTLSCEQNLNHDAMYWYRQDPGQGLRLIYYSQIVNDFQKGDIAEGYSVSREKKESFPLTVTSAQKNPTAFYLCASSPTGGETQYFGPGTRLLVL.

In DNA form, the CDR3 reads TGTGCCAGCAGCTTGGGGGGGGCGCAGGGCATTCAGTACTTC. It translates to CASSLGGAQGIQYF. The chain links TRBV6-5 to TRBJ2-4, with D possibly being TRBD2 (7 bases). The CDR3 extends over 14 amino acids. Germline values: CDR1 MNHEY, CDR2 SVGAGI. The V gene lost 6 bases and the J gene lost 9 bases, with 18 bases spanning the gap.

The chain is built from TRBV5-1 and TRBJ1-2, with a possible D match to TRBD1 (6 bases). The V gene lost 4 bases and the J gene lost 4 bases, with 14 bases spanning the gap. Germline-derived CDR1 and CDR2 are SGHRS and YFSETQ. This CDR3 has 14 residues. CDR3 protein: CASSLRDTSYGYTF. CDR3 coding DNA: TGCGCCAGCAGCCTCCGGGACACCAGCTATGGCTACACCTTC.

The sample holds one count of this clone. The chain has TRBV5-4 and TRBJ1-6, with D uncertain. Germline V gives CDR1 SGHNT, CDR2 YYREEE (reference sequence). The CDR3 is made up of 15 amino acids. Trimming stripped 5 bases from V and 9 bases from J, with 18 bases between. The CDR3 DNA sequence: TGTGCCAGCAGTTCCCGACTGGCCTCCGGTTCACCCCTCCACTTT. Residues: CASSSRLASGSPLHF.

V and J are TRBV5-4 and TRBJ1-2, with TRBD1 matching 10 bases. CDR1 is SGHNT, CDR2 YYREEE, per germline (reference sequence). The junction had 7 bases not matched to a gene; V was cut back by 0 bases and J by 8 bases. The CDR3 consists of 15 residues. The CDR3 protein is CASSLAGTGVLGYTF. CDR3 coding DNA: TGTGCCAGCAGCTTGGCCGGGACAGGGGTTCTGGGCTACACCTTC.

This sequence joins TRBV5-1 and TRBJ2-2; TRBD1 is a possible D gene (5 bases). V was trimmed by 3 bases and J by 1 base, leaving 10 bases between them. This CDR3 contains 15 residues. The germline V gene encodes CDR1 SGHRS and CDR2 YFSETQ. This CDR3 is CASSSGHRNTGELFF. CDR3 bases: TGCGCCAGCAGCTCAGGACATCGGAACACCGGGGAGCTGTTTTTT.

The chain joins TRBV7-2 to TRBJ2-1, with no clear D. CDR3 length: 14 residues. V dropped 3 bases and J dropped 7 bases, with 13 bases sitting between them. Germline V gene data show CDR1 as SGHTA and CDR2 as FQGNSA. The chain's CDR3 is CASSLGLHGNEQFF. In nucleotides, the CDR3 is TGTGCCAGCAGCTTGGGCTTGCATGGGAATGAGCAGTTCTTC.

V usage is TRBV5-4 and J usage is TRBJ1-2, with TRBD1 matching 10 bases. The germline V gene has CDR1 SGHNT and CDR2 YYREEE (reference sequence). The CDR3 sequence is 14 residues long. After removal of 5 bases from V and 6 bases from J, the junction contained 7 bases not matched to a gene. In nucleotides, the CDR3 is TGTGCCAGCAGATTTTCTGGACAGGGGGATGGCTACACCTTC. Translating it yields CASRFSGQGDGYTF.

Only one count was recorded for this clone. The gene calls are TRBV5-5 and TRBJ1-1; D is perhaps TRBD1 (6 bases). Germline V gives CDR1 SGHKS, CDR2 YYEKEE (reference sequence). The CDR3 consists of 16 residues. V lost 7 bases, J lost 3 bases, and 22 bases lay in between. Here the CDR3 reads CASRKETGLEDTEAFF. The CDR3 nucleotides read TGTGCCAGCCGGAAGGAAACAGGGCTGGAGGACACTGAAGCTTTCTTT.